Listed below are T cell receptor beta chains from one sample, sequenced in a study of identical twins. From the 5' RACE reads, TCRdb called clonotypes with MiXCR, one entry per CDR3 protein. This repertoire shows some 460,000 distinct CDR3 sequences, approximately 15% found once; its top ten account for more than 0.5%. The same sample was also studied in work on yellow fever vaccine responses in identical twins.

Sequencing was performed on CD4+ T cells sorted from blood. These TCRs come from a woman aged 18-29 years in good health. Each CDR3 is given with its conserved first and last residue. A D gene is named only where the DNA matches it firmly. Size is omitted from some rows. Given values are once, few, many or a class for expanded clones.

J gene	clone size	D gene	V gene	CDR3 DNA	CDR3 protein
TRBJ1-6	NA	NA	TRBV3-1	TGTGCCAGCAGCCTATTGGTTATCCCACCCCTCCACTTT	CASSLLVIPPLHF
TRBJ2-5	once	TRBD1	TRBV6-1	TGTGCCAGCAGAGAATGGGACAGTGGAGAGACCCAGTACTTC	CASREWDSGETQYF
TRBJ2-2	few	NA	TRBV21-1	TGTGCCAGCAGCAAATCCGGGAGGAACACCGGGGAGCTGTTTTTT	CASSKSGRNTGELFF
TRBJ1-6	few	NA	TRBV20-1	TGCAGTGTTATCGGAGGTTGGGCAGGCAGTTCACCCCTCCACTTT	CSVIGGWAGSSPLHF
TRBJ1-2	NA	NA	TRBV2	TGTGCCAGCAGTGACACCGGGTCTGATGGCTACACCTTC	CASSDTGSDGYTF
TRBJ2-5	few	TRBD2	TRBV15	TGTGCCACCAGGGCGGGGGGGGCGGTTCAAGAGACCCAGTACTTC	CATRAGGAVQETQYF
TRBJ2-5	NA	NA	TRBV20-1	TGCAGTGCTAGAGATCGGATAGCTCAGACCCAGTACTTC	CSARDRIAQTQYF
TRBJ2-2	few	NA	TRBV7-9	TGTGCCAGCAGCTTAAAGTCAGACACCGGGGAGCTGTTTTTT	CASSLKSDTGELFF
TRBJ2-5	few	NA	TRBV15	TGTGCCACCAGCAGAGATGAAGCTACGGAGACCCAGTACTTC	CATSRDEATETQYF
TRBJ2-3	few	NA	TRBV11-2	TGTGCCAGCAGCCTGTTGGTCAGCTCCACAGATACGCAGTATTTT	CASSLLVSSTDTQYF
TRBJ2-1	many	TRBD1	TRBV10-3	TGTGCCATCAGCCTCGGGACAGGGGGCGGAGAGCAGTTCTTC	CAISLGTGGGEQFF
TRBJ2-2	few	NA	TRBV20-1	TGCAGTGCTAGAGGACGGGCGGGGGCGGGAACCGGGGAGCTGTTTTTT	CSARGRAGAGTGELFF
TRBJ2-3	few	NA	TRBV2	TGTGCCAGCAGTGAAAACTTGCGGACAGATACGCAGTATTTT	CASSENLRTDTQYF
TRBJ2-5	few	TRBD2	TRBV20-1	TGCAGTGCTAGAGTCACTAGCGGGGGTGCAGAGACCCAGTACTTC	CSARVTSGGAETQYF
TRBJ2-3	NA	NA	TRBV5-1	TGCGCCAGCAGTAGTGCGGCTCTTGCTAGCACAGATACGCAGTATTTT	CASSSAALASTDTQYF
TRBJ2-6	few	NA	TRBV11-2	TGTGCCAGCAGCTTTTCGGACTCTGGGGCCAACGTCCTGACTTTC	CASSFSDSGANVLTF
TRBJ1-4	few	NA	TRBV7-8	TGTGCCAGCAGCCGGTTTGGGGGGGCAACTAATGAAAAACTGTTTTTT	CASSRFGGATNEKLFF
TRBJ2-1	many	TRBD2	TRBV5-1	TGCGCCAGCAGCGCCCATAGGTGGGCGGGGGAGTACAATGAGCAGTTCTTC	CASSAHRWAGEYNEQFF
TRBJ2-1	few	NA	TRBV28	TGTGCCAGCAGTTTAATTCATCCCTACAATGAGCAGTTCTTC	CASSLIHPYNEQFF
TRBJ2-5	NA	TRBD2	TRBV5-1	TGCGCCAGCAGCTTGGCCCCCCTAGCGGGAACCCAAGAGACCCAGTACTTC	CASSLAPLAGTQETQYF
TRBJ2-7	few	NA	TRBV6-2/TRBV6-3	TGTGCCAGTAGAGACTACGAGCAGTACTTC	CASRDYEQYF
TRBJ1-5	few	TRBD1	TRBV11-1	TGTGCCAGCAGCTTAGCACCAGGGGGAATCGGGCTGGGGAGTCAGCCCCAGCATTTT	CASSLAPGGIGLGSQPQHF
TRBJ2-7	few	NA	TRBV5-1	TGCGCCAGCAGCCCGGGAAACGAGCAGTACTTC	CASSPGNEQYF
TRBJ2-5	few	TRBD1	TRBV25-1	TGTGCCAGCAGTGAAGGGACAGGGGGCGTTTTGAAGACCCAGTACTTC	CASSEGTGGVLKTQYF
TRBJ2-3	NA	NA	TRBV18	TGTGCCAGCTCACCTCCCAGTATGAGAAGCACAGATACGCAGTATTTT	CASSPPSMRSTDTQYF
TRBJ2-1	NA	TRBD2	TRBV2	TGTGCCAGCAGCGGGATGGGCGGGAGCTCCTACAATGAGCAGTTCTTC	CASSGMGGSSYNEQFF
TRBJ2-1	NA	TRBD1	TRBV7-9	TGTGCCAGCAGCTTAGGGACAGGGGCCGGTGAGCAGTTCTTC	CASSLGTGAGEQFF
TRBJ1-2	NA	TRBD1	TRBV5-1	TGCGCCAGCAGCCCACGGACAGGGGTTGGCTACACCTTC	CASSPRTGVGYTF
TRBJ2-3	NA	TRBD2	TRBV6-2/TRBV6-3	TGTGCCAGCAGCAGTAACCTCATAGCGGGGGTTCGCACAGATACGCAGTATTTT	CASSSNLIAGVRTDTQYF
TRBJ2-2	few	NA	TRBV10-3	TGTGCCATCGGGGGGCCAAAGACAGGGCAAGGCGGGGAGCTGTTTTTT	CAIGGPKTGQGGELFF
TRBJ2-7	few	TRBD2	TRBV20-1	TGCAGTGCCGCCCGGGGCCTAGGGGGACTAGCGGCCTACGAGCAGTACTTC	CSAARGLGGLAAYEQYF
TRBJ2-3	many	TRBD2	TRBV11-2	TGTGCCAGCAAGGGGGGTAGCGGGGGGGCCTGGACAGATACGCAGTATTTT	CASKGGSGGAWTDTQYF
TRBJ2-7	many	TRBD2	TRBV9	TGTGCCAGCAGCGGGGACGGGGGGGTTGGCGAGCAGTACTTC	CASSGDGGVGEQYF
TRBJ2-7	NA	NA	TRBV19	TGTGCCAGTAGTCACCGACAGAATTGGGAGCAGTACTTC	CASSHRQNWEQYF
TRBJ2-1	NA	NA	TRBV3-1	TGTGCCAGCAGCCAGCTTAGTGTCAATGAGCAGTTCTTC	CASSQLSVNEQFF
TRBJ2-3	NA	TRBD1	TRBV29-1	TGCAGCGTTGTTCGGACAGGCGGCACAGATACGCAGTATTTT	CSVVRTGGTDTQYF
TRBJ2-1	few	NA	TRBV12-3/TRBV12-4	TGTGCCAGCAGTAGGGCTACTCTTAACAATGAGCAGTTCTTC	CASSRATLNNEQFF
TRBJ2-3	few	NA	TRBV6-5	TGTGCCAGCAGTTACTCCAGGGTCACAGATACGCAGTATTTT	CASSYSRVTDTQYF
TRBJ2-3	NA	TRBD2	TRBV12-3/TRBV12-4	TGTGCCAGCAGTTTTCTAGCGGGAGGGATAACAGATACGCAGTATTTT	CASSFLAGGITDTQYF
TRBJ2-7	few	TRBD2	TRBV2	TGTGCCAGCAGGAGCGGGGGGCTCTCCTACGAGCAGTACTTC	CASRSGGLSYEQYF
TRBJ1-1	NA	NA	TRBV9	TGTGCCAGCAGCCCCCAGGACACCTCGAACACTGAAGCTTTCTTT	CASSPQDTSNTEAFF
TRBJ2-2	NA	NA	TRBV19	TGTGCCAGTAGTATCACAGGTCCGCAGAACACCGGGGAGCTGTTTTTT	CASSITGPQNTGELFF
TRBJ1-2	NA	TRBD1	TRBV14	TGTGCCAGCAGCCAAGAGTGGGCAGGGGGAGGCTACACCTTC	CASSQEWAGGGYTF
TRBJ2-3	NA	NA	TRBV5-6	TGTGCCAGCAGCTTGAAGAGTGATCCTTTCACAGATACGCAGTATTTT	CASSLKSDPFTDTQYF
TRBJ2-2	many	TRBD1	TRBV6-5	TGTGCCAGCAGTTACACTGGGACAGCGGACACCGGGGAGCTGTTTTTT	CASSYTGTADTGELFF
TRBJ2-1	many	NA	TRBV28	TGTGCCAGCAGTTTCCCGGGGAGCTCCTACAATGAGCAGTTCTTC	CASSFPGSSYNEQFF
TRBJ2-1	NA	NA	TRBV9	TGTGCCAGCAGCGTCGAACAGGGAGGGTCCTACAATGAGCAGTTCTTC	CASSVEQGGSYNEQFF
TRBJ2-5	NA	TRBD2	TRBV4-3	TGCGCCAGCAGCCAAGATGTCAGCGGGACGTACCAAGAGACCCAGTACTTC	CASSQDVSGTYQETQYF
TRBJ1-5	few	TRBD1	TRBV6-6	TGTGCCAGCGTCGACAGGGAGATCCAGCCCCAGCATTTT	CASVDREIQPQHF
TRBJ2-1	NA	TRBD1	TRBV11-2	TGTGCCAGCAGCCACGACAGGGATGAGCAGTTCTTC	CASSHDRDEQFF
TRBJ2-3	few	NA	TRBV14	TGTGCCAGCAGCCAAGATTGGGGCAGGGGACGCACAGATACGCAGTATTTT	CASSQDWGRGRTDTQYF
TRBJ1-1	many	NA	TRBV12-3/TRBV12-4	TGTGCCAGCAGTTGGGACCGGAACACTGAAGCTTTCTTT	CASSWDRNTEAFF
TRBJ1-4	NA	NA	TRBV5-4	TGTGCCAGCAGCTTCGACACAGGGAGAATGAGTGGTACTAATGAAAAACTGTTTTTT	CASSFDTGRMSGTNEKLFF
TRBJ2-1	NA	NA	TRBV20-1	TGCAGTGCTAGAAGGGTAGGGACTTTCTCCTACAATGAGCAGTTCTTC	CSARRVGTFSYNEQFF
TRBJ2-2	few	NA	TRBV7-3	TGTGCCAGCAGCTTAAGGGGGACTGATGCTAACGGGGAGCTGTTTTTT	CASSLRGTDANGELFF
TRBJ2-2	many	NA	TRBV28	TGTGCCAGCAGTTTAGACAGGACCGCGAACACCGGGGAGCTGTTTTTT	CASSLDRTANTGELFF
TRBJ2-5	few	NA	TRBV24-1	TGTGCCACCAGTGATCCGGCCCGGCAAGAGACCCAGTACTTC	CATSDPARQETQYF
TRBJ2-3	few	TRBD2	TRBV12-3/TRBV12-4	TGTGCCACCGACCGAAGACTAGCGGGGTCAACTGACACAGATACGCAGTATTTT	CATDRRLAGSTDTDTQYF
TRBJ2-5	NA	NA	TRBV10-3	TGTGCCATCGGCGGGGGCCTGGGAGAGACCCAGTACTTC	CAIGGGLGETQYF